The 26 T cell receptor beta chains below all came from one sample that was sequenced in a study of T cell repertoires in ileal Crohn's disease. Measured with immunoSEQ multiplex PCR; TCRdb has only the in-frame clones, and not every one. The repertoire has about 7,200 clones, around four fifths of them found once; the top ten carry around 27%. Specified time point: proximal margin of the surgical specimen (macroscopically non-inflamed). Material: ileal tissue. The source is an adult with Crohn's disease.

The gene calls are TRBV6-5 and TRBJ2-5; maybe TRBD1 (6 bases). The germline V gene has CDR1 MNHEY and CDR2 SVGAGI. The CDR3 totals 13 residues. Trimming removed 4 bases at V and 3 bases at J, with 9 bases between. The CDR3 region has the DNA TGTGCCAGCAGTTTCGCAGGGGAAGAGACCCAGTACTTC. It encodes CASSFAGEETQYF.

V is TRBV9 and J is TRBJ2-3; TRBD1 might be the D (5 bases). The CDR3 has 15 amino acids. V was clipped by 4 bases and J by 2 bases, with 14 bases between them. The V gene's germline CDR1 is SGDLS and CDR2 YYNGEE. Here the CDR3 DNA reads TGTGCCAGCAGCCCATACGGACAACACACAGATACGCAGTATTTT. Its protein product is CASSPYGQHTDTQYF.

The J gene is TRBJ2-3, the V gene TRBV28; 7 nucleotides match TRBD1. Germline V gene sequence: CDR1 MDHEN, CDR2 SYDVKM. The trim removed 2 bases at V and 6 bases at J, leaving 11 bases unmatched. CDR3 length: 16 residues. DNA of the CDR3: TGTGCCAGCAGTTTAGGTCAGGGGGTGAATATGGATACGCAGTATTTT. It yields the protein CASSLGQGVNMDTQYF.

The rearrangement joins TRBV9 to TRBJ2-7, with 8 bases fitting TRBD2. The V gene end was trimmed by 0 bases and the J gene end by 1 base; junction bases not matched to a gene: 9. Germline CDR1 reads SGDLS; CDR2 reads YYNGEE. This CDR3 contains 17 residues. The DNA of the CDR3 is TGTGCCAGCAGCGTAGAAGCGGGGGCGGGGCGATCCTACGAGCAGTACTTC. The encoded protein is CASSVEAGAGRSYEQYF.

This clone was recorded only once. V is TRBV14 and J is TRBJ2-2; no clear D gene. Trimming removed 4 bases from V and 4 bases from J, with 10 bases in between. The germline CDR1 and CDR2 sequences are SGHDN and FVKESK. This CDR3 has 14 amino acids. CDR3 loop: CASSRSSRTGELFF. DNA of the CDR3: TGTGCCAGCAGCCGAAGCAGCCGCACCGGGGAGCTGTTTTTT.

The V and J genes are TRBV9 and TRBJ2-1, with D possibly matching TRBD2 (7 bases). V lost 1 base, J lost 9 bases, and 14 bases lay in between. The CDR3 totals 14 residues. Germline lookup yields CDR1 SGDLS and CDR2 YYNGEE. CDR3 DNA sequence: TGTGCCAGCAGCGTATCGGGGGGCCTAGGTGAGCAGTTCTTC. Translating gives CASSVSGGLGEQFF.

V and J are TRBV4-1 and TRBJ1-5; TRBD1 aligns across 7 bases. In germline, CDR1 is MGHRA, CDR2 YSYEKL. After removal of 0 bases from V and 7 bases from J, the junction contained 6 bases not matched to a gene. The CDR3 loop spans 15 amino acids. The CDR3, as DNA: TGCGCCAGCAGCCAAGATGTAACAGGGGTACAGCCCCAGCATTTT. It specifies CASSQDVTGVQPQHF.

The chain links TRBV5-4 to TRBJ2-7; D unclear. The CDR3 totals 14 residues. Deletions cut 0 bases from V and 1 base from J, with 8 bases between. Germline V gives CDR1 SGHNT, CDR2 YYREEE (reference sequence). The CDR3 DNA is TGTGCCAGCAGCTTGGACCAGGAATCCTACGAGCAGTACTTC. This sequence encodes CASSLDQESYEQYF.

The chain has TRBV6-1 and TRBJ1-3; TRBD1 is a possible D gene (6 bases). Trimming took 4 bases from V and 0 from J, leaving 10 bases between them. This CDR3 spans 15 amino acids. Germline V gives CDR1 MNHNS, CDR2 SASEGT. The CDR3: CASSGTVSSGNTIYF. CDR3 DNA: TGTGCCAGCAGTGGGACAGTGAGCTCTGGAAACACCATATATTTT.

This clone has a single count. This chain links TRBV6-5 with TRBJ1-1; 10 bases are shared with TRBD1. The CDR3 covers 16 residues. The V segment lost 2 bases and the J segment 1 base; nucleotides outside the gene matches: 4. CDR1 is MNHEY and CDR2 is SVGAGI in the germline V gene. DNA of the CDR3: TGTGCCAGCAGTTACGGGACAGGGGTCGAGAACACTGAAGCTTTCTTT. Encoded protein: CASSYGTGVENTEAFF.

This clone was counted between two and nine times. The V call is TRBV9, the J call TRBJ2-5, with D unresolved. This CDR3 is built from 13 residues. Germline V CDR1 and CDR2: SGDLS, YYNGEE. The V end lost 0 bases, the J end lost 4 bases, and 7 bases lay between the germline ends. The CDR3 bases are TGTGCCAGCAGCGTAGTAGTAGGAGAGACCCAGTACTTC. Amino acid sequence: CASSVVVGETQYF. Variable domain in full (rest from reference TRBV9 and TRBJ2-5): DSGVTQTPKHLITATGQRVTLRCSPRSGDLSVYWYQQSLDQGLQFLIQYYNGEERAKGNILERFSAQQFPDLHSELNLSSLELGDSALYFCASSVVVGETQYFGPGTRLLVL.

V gene TRBV5-1 combines with J gene TRBJ2-5; TRBD1 or TRBD2 may be the D gene (5 bases each). Germline loops: CDR1 SGHRS, CDR2 YFSETQ. V was cut by 0 bases and J by 5 bases, with 8 bases left in between. The CDR3 consists of 13 residues. As DNA, the CDR3 is TGCGCCAGCAGCTTGGGGGGGTCCGAGACCCAGTACTTC. It translates to CASSLGGSETQYF.

This clone appeared a few times. This chain joins TRBV6-5 and TRBJ1-1; D possibly corresponds to TRBD1 (6 bases). Per germline, CDR1 MNHEY and CDR2 SVGAGI. The CDR3 contains 15 residues. The V end was cut by 10 bases, the J end by 7 bases, with 25 bases between. The CDR3 reads CAIGERQDRLREAFF. CDR3 in DNA: TGTGCCATCGGAGAGCGTCAGGACAGACTACGTGAAGCTTTCTTT.

The chain carries TRBV19 and TRBJ2-7; 14 bases are shared with TRBD2. V dropped 5 bases and J dropped 3; count of bases not matched to a gene: 3. Germline V CDR1 and CDR2: LNHDA, SQIVND (reference sequence). This CDR3 comprises 15 residues. The CDR3 region has the DNA TGTGCCAGTAGTGAGGGACTAGCGGGGGTCTACGAGCAGTACTTC. This gives the protein CASSEGLAGVYEQYF.

This clone was seen a single time. The J gene is TRBJ2-7, the V gene TRBV19; 8 bases are shared with TRBD1. The germline gives CDR1 LNHDA, CDR2 SQIVND (reference sequence). Losses at the gene ends were 5 bases for V and 2 bases for J; bases not matched to a gene: 5. This CDR3 spans 14 amino acids. The CDR3 sequence is CASSLGQGAYEQYF. As DNA, the CDR3 is TGTGCCAGTAGTTTAGGACAGGGAGCCTACGAGCAGTACTTC. The complete variable domain, with remaining parts taken from reference TRBV19 and TRBJ2-7, reads DGGITQSPKYLFRKEGQNVTLSCEQNLNHDAMYWYRQDPGQGLRLIYYSQIVNDFQKGDIAEGYSVSREKKESFPLTVTSAQKNPTAFYLCASSLGQGAYEQYFGPGTRLTVT.

The chain couples TRBV5-1 to TRBJ2-3, with D perhaps TRBD2 (6 bases). CDR1 and CDR2 (germline): SGHRS, YFSETQ. V was shortened by 0 bases and J by 5 bases, with 7 bases between the two germline ends. The CDR3 extends over 13 amino acids. CDR3 region: CASSLDGGDTQYF. The CDR3 nucleotides are TGCGCCAGCAGCTTGGACGGGGGAGATACGCAGTATTTT. The variable domain in full, with the rest retrieved from reference TRBV5-1 and TRBJ2-3, is KAGVTQTPRYLIKTRGQQVTLSCSPISGHRSVSWYQQTPGQGLQFLFEYFSETQRNKGNFPGRFSGRQFSNSRSEMNVSTLELGDSALYLCASSLDGGDTQYFGPGTRLTVL.

V usage is TRBV30 and J usage is TRBJ2-3; no clear D. CDR1 and CDR2 (germline): GTSNPN, SVGIG (reference sequence). V lost 0 bases and J lost 0, with 7 bases in between. The CDR3 has 14 amino acids. The CDR3 is CAWSVGGSTDTQYF. In DNA form, the CDR3 reads TGTGCCTGGAGTGTAGGTGGTAGCACAGATACGCAGTATTTT.

This clone appeared once. This chain joins TRBV5-1 and TRBJ1-4; D uncertain. Between the trimmed V and J ends, which lost 5 bases and 4 bases, there was a span of 9 bases. CDR1 and CDR2 (germline): SGHRS, YFSETQ. The CDR3 runs 13 residues. Here the CDR3 reads CASRSTFNEKLFF. As DNA, the CDR3 is TGCGCCAGCAGGAGCACCTTTAATGAAAAACTGTTTTTT. The full variable domain, in which reference TRBV5-1 and TRBJ1-4 provide the parts outside the CDR3, is KAGVTQTPRYLIKTRGQQVTLSCSPISGHRSVSWYQQTPGQGLQFLFEYFSETQRNKGNFPGRFSGRQFSNSRSEMNVSTLELGDSALYLCASRSTFNEKLFFGSGTQLSVL.

This chain joins TRBV5-4 and TRBJ2-5, with 8 bases that match TRBD2. The length of the CDR3 is 15 residues. The V gene end was trimmed by 2 bases and the J gene end by 2 bases; junction bases not matched to a gene: 5. Germline V lookup: CDR1 SGHNT, CDR2 YYREEE (reference sequence). CDR3 in amino acids: CASSLVAGIQETQYF. The CDR3 nucleotides read TGTGCCAGCAGCTTAGTAGCGGGGATACAAGAGACCCAGTACTTC.

The chain employs TRBV19 and TRBJ2-4, with 9 bases fitting TRBD2. CDR3 length equals 17 residues. Losses at the gene ends were 6 bases for V and 13 bases for J; bases not matched to a gene: 22. Germline loops: CDR1 LNHDA, CDR2 SQIVND (reference sequence). CDR3 region: CASRPHGETGKAGGQYF. The DNA of the CDR3 is TGTGCCAGTAGACCACATGGCGAGACAGGGAAAGCGGGGGGCCAGTACTTC.

CDR3: CASSQEGRGRSSYEQYF. CDR3 DNA sequence: TGTGCCAGCAGCCAAGAAGGGCGGGGCCGATCCTCCTACGAGCAGTACTTC. V gene TRBV4-2 combines with J gene TRBJ2-7, with D possibly being TRBD2 (6 bases). This CDR3 contains 17 residues. With 0 bases removed from V and 0 bases from J, the gap between germline ends came to 15 bases. Germline V gene lookup returns CDR1 LGHNA and CDR2 YNFKEQ.

The V gene is TRBV7-8, the J gene TRBJ2-1; unclear D gene. CDR3 length equals 12 residues. Trimming took off 2 bases at V and 8 bases at J, with 7 bases between the two ends. CDR1 and CDR2 from the germline V gene are SGHVS and FQNEAQ. The CDR3 sequence: CASSLMADEQFF. DNA of the CDR3: TGTGCCAGCAGCTTAATGGCGGATGAGCAGTTCTTC. The variable domain in full, completed from reference TRBV7-8 and TRBJ2-1, reads GAGVSQSPRYKVAKRGQDVALRCDPISGHVSLFWYQQALGQGPEFLTYFQNEAQLDKSGLPSDRFFAERPEGSVSTLKIQRTQQEDSAVYLCASSLMADEQFFGPGTRLTVL.

The V call is TRBV5-1, the J call TRBJ1-2; 11 bases align to TRBD1. The germline CDR1 and CDR2 sequences are SGHRS and YFSETQ. V lost 0 bases, J lost 8 bases, and 6 bases stayed unmatched. The CDR3 contains 15 residues. In nucleotides, the CDR3 is TGCGCCAGCAGCTTGGGAGGGACAGGGGGTGAAGGCTACACCTTC. It translates to CASSLGGTGGEGYTF.

This chain connects TRBV4-2 to TRBJ1-1, with unresolved D. Per the germline V gene, CDR1 is LGHNA and CDR2 is YNFKEQ. Trimming took 1 base from V and 10 from J, leaving 16 bases between them. The CDR3 has 14 residues. The CDR3, as DNA: TGTGCCAGCAGCCAAGTAAACGCCGCGGCTGGAGCTTTCTTT. This encodes CASSQVNAAAGAFF.

This chain links TRBV2 with TRBJ1-4; maybe TRBD1 (5 bases). The germline V and J ends were trimmed by 3 bases and 8 bases, with 13 bases remaining between them. Germline lookup yields CDR1 SNHLY and CDR2 FYNNEI. The CDR3 is made up of 14 amino acids. As DNA, the CDR3 is TGTGCCAGCAGTGAGAAGACAGTCTGGGAAAAACTGTTTTTT. Translated: CASSEKTVWEKLFF. The full variable domain, rest sourced from reference TRBV2 and TRBJ1-4, is EPEVTQTPSHQVTQMGQEVILRCVPISNHLYFYWYRQILGQKVEFLVSFYNNEISEKSEIFDDQFSVERPDGSNFTLKIRSTKLEDSAMYFCASSEKTVWEKLFFGSGTQLSVL.

The chain carries TRBV10-1 and TRBJ2-2, with no clear D. CDR1 and CDR2 (germline): WNHNN, SYGVQD (reference sequence). The V end lost 3 bases, the J end lost 0 bases, and 5 bases lay between the germline ends. The CDR3 runs 14 residues. The CDR3 region is CASSEPPNTGELFF. CDR3 nucleotide sequence: TGCGCCAGCAGTGAACCACCGAACACCGGGGAGCTGTTTTTT.